The source of this TCR beta chain is a study of blood T cell repertoires in COVID-19. The method was immunoSEQ multiplex PCR; TCRdb's version includes in-frame clones alone and lacks a portion of them. The sample lists approximately 82,000 clones; around 89% were seen once. V was clipped by 3 bases and J by 4 bases, with 10 bases between them. Per the germline V gene, CDR1 is SGDLS and CDR2 is YYNGEE. The CDR3 has 13 residues. The sequencing input was peripheral blood. This receptor was identified in a man between 65 and 85 years old with active or convalescent COVID-19. The rearrangement joins TRBV9 to TRBJ1-1; D call uncertain. The CDR3 region is CASSATSSTEAFF. As DNA, the CDR3 is TGTGCCAGCAGCGCCACCTCGAGCACTGAAGCTTTCTTT.